This T cell receptor (beta chain) derives from a study of shared clonotypes between healthy human individuals. Study overall: Used for every donor were three CD4 naive, three CD4 memory, two CD8 naive and one CD8 memory plate. Findings of the study overall: Generation probabilities of non-shared clonotypes were lower (relative to those shared by all four donors).

The deep-level immunoSEQ assay was used. The repertoire was sequenced with immunoSEQ multiplex PCR; TCRdb's copy has only in-frame clones and lacks some. The sample includes 300,000 to 350,000 clones, around 67% of them seen just once. V dropped 4 bases and J dropped 6 bases, with 10 bases sitting between them. Germline lookup yields CDR1 LNHDA and CDR2 SQIVND (reference sequence). CDR3 length: 13 residues. Splitting of CD4+ cells produced CD45RA+ naive and CD45RA-negative memory subsets. With respect to this clone: Antigen: not known.

Sequenced: memory CD4+ T cells sorted from blood. The sample's subset: CD45RA-negative fraction. The gene calls are TRBV19 and TRBJ2-1; D not resolved. The sequence derives from a man in his thirties or forties in good health. The CDR3 loop is CASSTKQRNEQFF. The CDR3 coding sequence is TGTGCCAGTAGTACGAAACAACGCAATGAGCAGTTCTTC.